A selection of T cell receptor beta chains follows, all from one sample in a study of OX40 agonist ivuxolimab in advanced cancers. The repertoire was sequenced with immunoSEQ multiplex PCR; TCRdb's copy has only in-frame clones and lacks some. The sample holds 40,000 to 45,000 clones, 86% seen once. Source: CD4+ or CD8+ T cells sorted from blood, taken in a trial of the OX40 agonist ivuxolimab. The receptors come from an adult with an advanced solid tumor such as melanoma, head and neck, liver or kidney cancer. Each CDR3 is given with its conserved first and last residue. Fields, in order: D gene, J gene, V gene, clone size, CDR3 DNA, CDR3 protein. A D gene is named only where the DNA matches it firmly. Clone size is given for some rows only: seen once, a few or many times, or a class if the clone is expanded.

NA TRBJ2-3 TRBV5-4 NA TGTGCCAGCAGCTTGGAACGGAAACCCACAGATACGCAGTATTTT CASSLERKPTDTQYF
NA TRBJ1-1 TRBV2 NA TGTGCCAGCAGTCCTGCTTGGGGGACTGAAGCTTTCTTT CASSPAWGTEAFF
TRBD2 TRBJ2-1 TRBV11-2 NA TGTGCCAGCAGCCGCGGGACTAGCGTAAACAATGAGCAGTTCTTC CASSRGTSVNNEQFF
NA TRBJ2-7 TRBV2 NA TGTGCCAGCAGTGATTTCCGGGGGACCTCCTACGAGCAGTACTTC CASSDFRGTSYEQYF
NA TRBJ2-7 TRBV30 NA TGTGCCTGGAGTGGAGGGGACGAGCAGTACTTC CAWSGGDEQYF
NA TRBJ2-4 TRBV6-5 NA TGTGCCAGCGGGGCGAGTTGGGGGGCTGATAACATTCAGTACTTC CASGASWGADNIQYF
NA TRBJ1-4 TRBV2 NA TGTGTAGGGGCCCCGGCAACTAATGAAAAACTGTTTTTT CVGAPATNEKLFF
TRBD2 TRBJ2-4 TRBV6-5 NA TGTGCCAGCAGTTTCCAGGGGACTAGCGCCAAAAACATTCAGTACTTC CASSFQGTSAKNIQYF
NA TRBJ2-7 TRBV7-8 few TGTGCCAGCACCCCGGGCAACGAGCAGTACTTC CASTPGNEQYF
NA TRBJ1-2 TRBV29-1 NA TGCAGCGTTGAGGGCTATGGCTACACCTTC CSVEGYGYTF
NA TRBJ2-5 TRBV6-5 NA TGTGCCAGCAGTGCCTTGGGGGGAGAGACCCAGTACTTC CASSALGGETQYF
TRBD1 TRBJ2-7 TRBV29-1 once TGCAGCGTTCCGACAGGGAACGAGCAGTACTTC CSVPTGNEQYF
TRBD1 TRBJ1-2 TRBV7-8 NA TGTGCCAGCAGCTTTGGACAGGGGGCCAGCTATGGCTACACCTTC CASSFGQGASYGYTF
NA TRBJ1-1 TRBV9 NA TGTGCCAGCAGCCACCCCCGCGGTGACAGGCTAACGAACACTGAAGCTTTCTTT CASSHPRGDRLTNTEAFF
NA TRBJ1-2 TRBV2 NA TGTGCCAGCAGTGAGGGGACTTCTCTTTGGGACTACACCTTC CASSEGTSLWDYTF
NA TRBJ1-1 TRBV6-5 NA TGTGCCAGCAGTTTTGGCGCTGAAGCTTTCTTT CASSFGAEAFF
TRBD1 TRBJ1-3 TRBV29-1 NA TGCAGCGACCGGGACAGGGAGGCCGGAAACACCATATATTTT CSDRDREAGNTIYF
NA TRBJ1-5 TRBV28 NA TGTGCCAGCAACCTCGACGGAAGTAATCAGCCCCAGCATTTT CASNLDGSNQPQHF
NA TRBJ1-1 TRBV28 NA TGTGCCAGCAGACCGATGATGGAGAGCACTGAAGCTTTCTTT CASRPMMESTEAFF
TRBD1 TRBJ1-6 TRBV4-3 NA TGCGCCAGCAGCCCCCGGGACAGTCCCAATTCACCCCTCCACTTT CASSPRDSPNSPLHF
NA TRBJ1-2 TRBV5-5 NA TGTGCCAGCAGCTTGGATCTGGGGTTTTTACGTGGCTACACCTTC CASSLDLGFLRGYTF
NA TRBJ2-5 TRBV9 NA TGTGCCAGCAGCTCCACGGGGGCAGGGGAGACCCAGTACTTC CASSSTGAGETQYF
NA TRBJ2-3 TRBV29-1 medium-sized TGCAGCGTGGGGGAATGGGGGACAGATACGCAGTATTTT CSVGEWGTDTQYF
NA TRBJ1-3 TRBV27 once TGTGCCAGCAGTTTATACGTTTTCGCTGGAAACACCATATATTTT CASSLYVFAGNTIYF
NA TRBJ2-2 TRBV11-1 once TGTGCCAGCAGCCTCCGGGGCAACGGGGAGCTGTTTTTT CASSLRGNGELFF
NA TRBJ2-5 TRBV10-3 NA TGTGCCATCAGCTCCCCCCCAGAGACCCAGTACTTC CAISSPPETQYF
TRBD1 TRBJ2-7 TRBV6-1 NA TGTGCCAGCAGTACCCTTGAAGGGGGCACCTACGAGCAGTACTTC CASSTLEGGTYEQYF
NA TRBJ2-5 TRBV19 NA TGTGCCACACAACAACCCTACGACGGGGTAACTAAAGAGACCCAGTACTTC CATQQPYDGVTKETQYF
NA TRBJ1-5 TRBV2 NA TGTGCCAGCAGTGAAGGGGGTTCCAGGAACAATCAGCCCCAGCATTTT CASSEGGSRNNQPQHF
NA TRBJ1-2 TRBV2 NA TGTGCCAGCAGTGATACCCTGGGCCAGGGATATGGCTACACCTTC CASSDTLGQGYGYTF
NA TRBJ2-7 TRBV13 NA TGTGCCAGCAGGGGCAAGGATACACACCCTTACGAGCAGTACTTC CASRGKDTHPYEQYF
NA TRBJ2-3 TRBV5-1 NA TGCGCCAGCAGCCCCGGAGGGTTGCGCACAGATACGCAGTATTTT CASSPGGLRTDTQYF
NA TRBJ1-5 TRBV6-5 NA TGTGCCAGCACCATTTCCTGGAGTCAGCCCCAGCATTTT CASTISWSQPQHF
NA TRBJ1-5 TRBV27 NA TGTGCCAGCAGACCGGAGTCTGAGATCGCTCAGCCCCAGCATTTT CASRPESEIAQPQHF
NA TRBJ2-5 TRBV6-6 NA TGTGCCAGCAGTTACTTGAATAAAGAGACCCAGTACTTC CASSYLNKETQYF
NA TRBJ1-1 TRBV27 NA TGTGCCAGCAGTTTAAACCCGGCAGTCGGGGCTTTCTTT CASSLNPAVGAFF
TRBD1 TRBJ1-2 TRBV9 once TGTGCCAGCAGCGCCTGGGACAGGGGAGGGCTATTTTATGGCTACACCTTC CASSAWDRGGLFYGYTF
NA TRBJ1-2 TRBV7-9 NA TGTGCCAGCAGCCCGCGACAGATCTATGGCTACACCTTC CASSPRQIYGYTF
NA TRBJ2-1 TRBV18 NA TGTGCCAGCTCACCCCTGCTAGGGGGGGGGACCTACAATGAGCAGTTCTTC CASSPLLGGGTYNEQFF
NA TRBJ2-3 TRBV6-9 few TGTGCCAGCAGTTACTCGGACGGAGATACGCAGTATTTT CASSYSDGDTQYF
TRBD1 TRBJ2-1 TRBV6-5 NA TGTGCCAGCAGCTCCGGACAGGGGCTCTACAATGAGCAGTTCTTC CASSSGQGLYNEQFF
NA TRBJ2-1 TRBV5-5 NA TGTGCCAGCTCCAAGGCGGGGGCAAACAATGAGCAGTTCTTC CASSKAGANNEQFF
TRBD2 TRBJ2-7 TRBV4-1 NA TGCGCCAGCAGCCAAGACGTTTTGCAGGGAGGGTCCTACGAGCAGTACTTC CASSQDVLQGGSYEQYF
TRBD2 TRBJ2-2 TRBV12-5 NA TGTGCTAGTGGTTTCTCGGTAGACGGACTAGCGGGGGCTAAGAACACCGGGGAGCTGTTTTTT CASGFSVDGLAGAKNTGELFF
NA TRBJ2-5 TRBV7-9 NA TGTGCCAGCATCCCCCGGGCGGGGGCCCAAGAGACCCAGTACTTC CASIPRAGAQETQYF
NA TRBJ1-4 TRBV7-9 NA TGTGCCAGCAGCTATAGCGGGGGATCAACTAATGAAAAACTGTTTTTT CASSYSGGSTNEKLFF
TRBD1 TRBJ1-3 TRBV13 NA TGTGCCAGCAGCTCGGGGACAGGGACTGGAAACACCATATATTTT CASSSGTGTGNTIYF
TRBD1 TRBJ1-2 TRBV5-8 NA TGTGCCAGCAGCTTGCGGACAGGGGGAGGGTATGGCTACACCTTC CASSLRTGGGYGYTF
TRBD2 TRBJ2-5 TRBV4-2 NA TGTGCCAGCAGCTTGGTCAGCGGGGAGCGGGAGACCCAGTACTTC CASSLVSGERETQYF
NA TRBJ2-1 TRBV6-1 NA TGTGCCAGCAGTACAGGTTACTCCTACAATGAGCAGTTCTTC CASSTGYSYNEQFF
NA TRBJ1-1 TRBV7-9 NA TGTGCCAGCAGCTTATCGTCGAACACTGAAGCTTTCTTT CASSLSSNTEAFF
NA TRBJ1-6 TRBV7-7 NA TGTGCCAGCAGCATAGACCAGACGGCGGGCTCCTATAATTCACCCCTCCACTTT CASSIDQTAGSYNSPLHF
TRBD2 TRBJ2-3 TRBV2 NA TGTGCCAGCAGTGATTGGGGCGGGGGGGGCACAGATACGCAGTATTTT CASSDWGGGGTDTQYF
NA TRBJ2-1 TRBV4-3 NA TGCGCCAGCAGCCAAGATGTCATCTCGGAGAATGAGCAGTTCTTC CASSQDVISENEQFF
NA TRBJ2-1 TRBV16 NA TGTGCCAGCAGCCAATCTGAAGTCTACAATGAGCAGTTCTTC CASSQSEVYNEQFF